A selection of T cell receptor beta chains follows, all from one sample in a study of shared clonotypes between healthy human individuals. The table came from immunoSEQ multiplex PCR; TCRdb's copy has only in-frame clones and leaves some out. The table lists roughly 1,100,000 clones, about 75% of them singletons, with 1.5% in the top ten. Material for sequencing was memory CD4+ T cells sorted from blood. The receptors were gathered from a man younger than 35 in good health. Both conserved end residues are part of each CDR3. A D gene is named only where the DNA matches it firmly. Clone size appears in some rows only: once, few, many, or a class for an expanded clone.

size: .
V: TRBV9
D: .
J: TRBJ1-1
DNA: TGTGCCAGCAGCGTCACGACCGGGGGAACTGAAGCTTTCTTT
CDR3: CASSVTTGGTEAFF

size: .
V: TRBV9
D: .
J: TRBJ1-1
DNA: TGTGCCAGCAGCGTTGAGGGCATGAACACTGAAGCTTTCTTT
CDR3: CASSVEGMNTEAFF

size: .
V: TRBV6-5
D: TRBD1
J: TRBJ1-5
DNA: TGTGCCAGCAGTTCCATGGGACAGCAAAATCAGCCCCAGCATTTT
CDR3: CASSSMGQQNQPQHF

size: .
V: TRBV9
D: TRBD1
J: TRBJ2-5
DNA: TGTGCCAGCAGCGACGACAGGGTTCAAGAGACCCAGTACTTC
CDR3: CASSDDRVQETQYF

size: .
V: TRBV30
D: .
J: TRBJ2-2
DNA: TGTGCCTGGAGTGCATTTGCAGGGCAAAACACCGGGGAGCTGTTTTTT
CDR3: CAWSAFAGQNTGELFF

size: .
V: TRBV27
D: TRBD2
J: TRBJ2-7
DNA: TGTGCCAGCAGTAGAACTAGCGGCTTTATCTACGAGCAGTACTTC
CDR3: CASSRTSGFIYEQYF

size: .
V: TRBV7-9
D: TRBD1
J: TRBJ1-1
DNA: TGTGCCAGCAGCCTAACAGGGGGCACCCACACTGAAGCTTTCTTT
CDR3: CASSLTGGTHTEAFF

size: .
V: TRBV30
D: TRBD1
J: TRBJ1-5
DNA: TGTGCCTGGAGGAGACAGGGGGCTTCAGGTCAGCCCCAGCATTTT
CDR3: CAWRRQGASGQPQHF

size: .
V: TRBV11-2
D: .
J: TRBJ2-5
DNA: TGTGCCAGCAGCTTAGGTGTTCGGGGGCAGGGTGAAGAGACCCAGTACTTC
CDR3: CASSLGVRGQGEETQYF

size: .
V: TRBV28
D: TRBD1
J: TRBJ2-7
DNA: TGTGCCAGCAGGCCTTCGGGACAGGGGGGGTCCTACGAGCAGTACTTC
CDR3: CASRPSGQGGSYEQYF

size: .
V: TRBV5-6
D: .
J: TRBJ1-2
DNA: TGTGCCAGCAGCTTGGCACAGGGTTTAGGCTACACCTTC
CDR3: CASSLAQGLGYTF

size: .
V: TRBV19
D: TRBD2
J: TRBJ2-1
DNA: TGTGCCAGTAGTATAGAGTCTAGCGGGAGTCTCTCTAATGAGCAGTTCTTC
CDR3: CASSIESSGSLSNEQFF

size: .
V: TRBV19
D: .
J: TRBJ1-3
DNA: TGTGCCAGTAGTACCACGCCGGGAAACACCATATATTTT
CDR3: CASSTTPGNTIYF

size: .
V: TRBV5-4
D: .
J: TRBJ1-4
DNA: TGTGCCAGCAGCTTTGGTCACAGTGCAACTAATGAAAAACTGTTTTTT
CDR3: CASSFGHSATNEKLFF

size: .
V: TRBV19
D: .
J: TRBJ2-1
DNA: TGTGCCAGTAGTGGACGGGAGTCATCCTACAATGAGCAGTTCTTC
CDR3: CASSGRESSYNEQFF

size: .
V: TRBV7-8
D: .
J: TRBJ1-3
DNA: TGTGCCAGCAGCCCGAGGGTACCTGAGGTTGGAAACACCATATATTTT
CDR3: CASSPRVPEVGNTIYF

size: .
V: TRBV10-2
D: .
J: TRBJ2-7
DNA: TGCGCCAGCAGTCCCTCCTACGAGCAGTACTTC
CDR3: CASSPSYEQYF

size: .
V: TRBV6-5
D: TRBD1
J: TRBJ1-1
DNA: TGTGCCAGCAGTTCCCGGGGGACAGGGATGAACACTGAAGCTTTCTTT
CDR3: CASSSRGTGMNTEAFF

size: .
V: TRBV5-4
D: TRBD1
J: TRBJ2-7
DNA: TGTGCCAGCAGCGAAGGGACAGGGTTTTTGGGCGAGCAGTACTTC
CDR3: CASSEGTGFLGEQYF

size: .
V: TRBV6-1
D: .
J: TRBJ1-1
DNA: TGTGCCAGCAGCGCCAATATGAACACTGAAGCTTTCTTT
CDR3: CASSANMNTEAFF

size: once
V: TRBV4-3
D: TRBD2
J: TRBJ2-7
DNA: TGCGCCAGCAGCCAAGGTCCGACTAGCGGGAGTTACGAGCAGTACTTC
CDR3: CASSQGPTSGSYEQYF

size: .
V: TRBV29-1
D: TRBD2
J: TRBJ2-2
DNA: TGCAGCGTAGCCCTAGCGGGACCGTACACCGGGGAGCTGTTTTTT
CDR3: CSVALAGPYTGELFF

size: .
V: TRBV11-2
D: TRBD1
J: TRBJ1-5
DNA: TGTGCCAGCAGCTTGGACAGGGGCGGTCAGCCCCAGCATTTT
CDR3: CASSLDRGGQPQHF

size: .
V: TRBV19
D: .
J: TRBJ1-5
DNA: TGTGCCAGTAGTGGATCTAAGATGAGCAATCAGCCCCAGCATTTT
CDR3: CASSGSKMSNQPQHF

size: .
V: TRBV5-1
D: .
J: TRBJ2-1
DNA: TGCGCCAGCAGCCTGGCGGGGAACAATGAGCAGTTCTTC
CDR3: CASSLAGNNEQFF

size: once
V: TRBV10-3
D: .
J: TRBJ2-5
DNA: TGTGCCATCAGAGGAGGAGGAGAGACCCAGTACTTC
CDR3: CAIRGGGETQYF

size: .
V: TRBV30
D: .
J: TRBJ2-5
DNA: TGTGCCTGGAGTGTAAAAGCAGAAGAGACCCAGTACTTC
CDR3: CAWSVKAEETQYF

size: .
V: TRBV19
D: .
J: TRBJ2-7
DNA: TGTGCCAGTAGTCAACAGCAGAGCTCCTACGAGCAGTACTTC
CDR3: CASSQQQSSYEQYF

size: many
V: TRBV7-9
D: .
J: TRBJ2-7
DNA: TGTGCCAGCAGCTTACAGGCGGTCGAGCAGTACTTC
CDR3: CASSLQAVEQYF

size: .
V: TRBV27
D: .
J: TRBJ2-6
DNA: TGTGCCAGCAGCCCCCCGAGGAGCTCTGGGGCCAACGTCCTGACTTTC
CDR3: CASSPPRSSGANVLTF

size: .
V: TRBV5-6
D: TRBD1
J: TRBJ2-2
DNA: TGTGCCAGCAGCCAGTCGGGACAGGGCACCGGGGAGCTGTTTTTT
CDR3: CASSQSGQGTGELFF

size: .
V: TRBV9
D: .
J: TRBJ2-5
DNA: TGTGCCAGCAGCGTTTCAGGGAAGAGTGGAGAGACCCAGTACTTC
CDR3: CASSVSGKSGETQYF

size: .
V: TRBV9
D: TRBD2
J: TRBJ2-1
DNA: TGTGCCAGCAGCGTAGGAGCGGGGGACAATGAGCAGTTCTTC
CDR3: CASSVGAGDNEQFF

size: once
V: TRBV18
D: .
J: TRBJ2-5
DNA: TGTGCCAGTCACGATGGGACTTTGAAAGAGACCCAGTACTTC
CDR3: CASHDGTLKETQYF

size: .
V: TRBV30
D: .
J: TRBJ2-6
DNA: TGTGCCTGGAGTGTGGTTTATCTCTCTGGGGCCAACGTCCTGACTTTC
CDR3: CAWSVVYLSGANVLTF

size: .
V: TRBV4-1
D: TRBD2
J: TRBJ2-2
DNA: TGCGCCAGCAGCCAAAGGCGGGGGAGGAACACCGGGGAGCTGTTTTTT
CDR3: CASSQRRGRNTGELFF

size: .
V: TRBV10-3
D: TRBD1
J: TRBJ2-2
DNA: TGTGCCATCAGTGATGGGACAGCGAACACCGGGGAGCTGTTTTTT
CDR3: CAISDGTANTGELFF

size: .
V: TRBV28
D: TRBD1
J: TRBJ2-7
DNA: TGTGCCAGCAGTTTCTACGGACAGGCCTACGAGCAGTACTTC
CDR3: CASSFYGQAYEQYF

size: .
V: TRBV28
D: .
J: TRBJ1-4
DNA: TGTGCCAGCAGTTCTCCGGCGAGCCTGTTTTTT
CDR3: CASSSPASLFF

size: .
V: TRBV29-1
D: .
J: TRBJ2-7
DNA: TGCAGCGTTTTCTTACAAGCGCACCCCTACGAGCAGTACTTC
CDR3: CSVFLQAHPYEQYF

size: few
V: TRBV27
D: .
J: TRBJ1-1
DNA: TGTGCCAGCAGTTTACGTGGGAACACTGAAGCTTTCTTT
CDR3: CASSLRGNTEAFF